This T cell receptor beta chain was recovered during a study of patients and donors after allogeneic stem cell transplantation. TCRdb itself ran the RT-PCR reads through MiXCR, one entry per CDR3 protein. Among 90,000 to 130,000 distinct CDR3 sequences, 35% were seen once, and the ten largest hold around 25%. The sequenced material came from blood, either unsorted or a sorted T cell fraction (not recorded which). The receptor comes from a human donor who was either an allogeneic HSCT recipient or a stem cell or donor lymphocyte infusion donor (not recorded which). It is not recorded whose cells these are; they may come from a transplant donor.

CDR3 coding DNA: TGCAGTGCTAGTCCCTGGGCCCATCAGCCCCAGCATTTT. It yields the protein CSASPWAHQPQHF. The chain links TRBV20-1 to TRBJ1-5; no clear D gene. Germline CDR1 is DFQATT and CDR2 is SNEGSKA (reference sequence). V was trimmed by 3 bases and J by 5 bases, leaving 11 bases between them. The CDR3 runs 13 residues.